This T cell receptor beta chain was identified in a study of blood T cells in healthy people across ages. Then a second PCR, running roughly 7 to 11 cycles, was carried out with a sample-barcoded 5' primer and a J-beta primer mix. TCRdb recomputed calls from the 5' RACE reads with MiXCR, one row per CDR3 protein. The top ten hold approximately 4% of the sample, which has around 500,000 distinct CDR3 sequences, around a quarter seen once. Trimming left V 4 bases short and J 3 bases short, with 12 bases between. The CDR3 runs to 14 residues. Germline assignment: CDR1 MNHNS and CDR2 SASEGT. The same specimen was also included in a second study, on T cells of mothers and their children.

The sequencing sample was made of blood. The chain uses TRBV6-1 and TRBJ1-1; D perhaps matches TRBD1 (5 bases). The clonotype was recovered from a boy younger than 10 in good health. The CDR3 DNA is TGTGCCAGCAGTGCGCCGGGACCTTACACTGAAGCTTTCTTT. Translation: CASSAPGPYTEAFF.